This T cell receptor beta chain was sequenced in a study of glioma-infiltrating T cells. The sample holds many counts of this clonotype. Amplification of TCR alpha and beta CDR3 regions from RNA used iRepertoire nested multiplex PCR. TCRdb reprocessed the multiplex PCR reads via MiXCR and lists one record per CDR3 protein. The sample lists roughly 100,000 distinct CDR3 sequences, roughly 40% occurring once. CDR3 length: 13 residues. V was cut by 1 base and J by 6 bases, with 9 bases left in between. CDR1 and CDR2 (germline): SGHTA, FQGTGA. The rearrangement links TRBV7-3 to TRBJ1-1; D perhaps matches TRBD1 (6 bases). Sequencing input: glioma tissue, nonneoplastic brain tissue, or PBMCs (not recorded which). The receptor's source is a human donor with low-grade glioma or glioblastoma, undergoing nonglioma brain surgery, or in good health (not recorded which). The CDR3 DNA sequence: TGTGCCAGCAGCTTAAATAAGGGGGCTGAAGCTTTCTTT. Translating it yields CASSLNKGAEAFF.